These 8 T cell receptor beta chains originate from one sample sequenced in a study of T cells in Graves' hyperthyroidism and ophthalmopathy. The TCR beta CDR3 regions underwent amplification using RNA transcripts as the source. HTBI primers were the set used in a first-round RT-PCR of the TCR CDR3. TCRdb called the multiplex PCR reads again in MiXCR, with one record for every CDR3 protein. This sample has approximately 590,000 distinct CDR3 sequences; 15% to 18% occur once, and the top ten carry about 7%. Sequencing used blood. Receptor source: a woman in her thirties with Graves' hyperthyroidism.

This clonotype was counted ten times or more. The genes are TRBV7-3 and TRBJ2-1; a weak D match, TRBD2 (6 bases). The CDR3 is 16 amino acids. The germline gives CDR1 SGHTA, CDR2 FQGTGA. Trimming shortened V by 5 bases and J by 0 bases, and 14 bases separated the two germline ends. For the CDR3, the DNA is TGTGCCAGCAGCATCGAAGCGGGCACCTCCTACAATGAGCAGTTCTTC. It codes for CASSIEAGTSYNEQFF.

This clonotype has at least ten counts. The rearrangement joins TRBV20-1 to TRBJ2-3; 12 nucleotides align to TRBD2. The CDR3 length is 16 residues. The V gene's germline CDR1 is DFQATT and CDR2 SNEGSKA (reference sequence). V gave up 3 bases and J gave up 1 base; unmatched junction bases: 5. The CDR3, as DNA: TGCAGTGCTAGCCCGGGACTAGCGGGCGGCACAGATACGCAGTATTTT. It is translated as CSASPGLAGGTDTQYF.

There are many counts of this clonotype. The chain recombines TRBV7-9 with TRBJ2-1; 13 nucleotides align to TRBD2. J was trimmed by 7 bases and V by 8 bases; bases with no gene match: 5. CDR1 is SEHNR, CDR2 FQNEAQ, per germline (reference sequence). The CDR3 contains 14 residues. The CDR3, as DNA: TGTGCCAGCCGGACTAGCGGGAGAGGGAATGAGCAGTTCTTC. Encoded protein: CASRTSGRGNEQFF.

This clonotype was seen at least ten times. V gene TRBV20-1 combines with J gene TRBJ2-1; D might be TRBD1 or TRBD2, each matching 5 bases. The CDR3 is made up of 12 amino acids. Germline V gene sequence: CDR1 DFQATT, CDR2 SNEGSKA (reference sequence). V was trimmed by 4 bases and J by 9 bases, leaving 13 bases between them. CDR3 bases: TGCAGTGCTAAGATCTCGAGGGGTGAGCAGTTCTTC. The encoded protein is CSAKISRGEQFF.

The gene calls are TRBV28 and TRBJ2-5; the match to TRBD2 covers 7 bases. The germline gives CDR1 MDHEN, CDR2 SYDVKM. V shed 4 bases, J shed 7 bases, and the junction held 9 bases outside the gene matches. This CDR3 has 14 amino acids. The CDR3 DNA reads as TGTGCCAGCAGTTCCCCTGGGACTACTGTGACCCAGTACTTC. Translating gives CASSSPGTTVTQYF.

A few counts support this clonotype. V is TRBV6-2 or TRBV6-3 and J is TRBJ2-1; 10 bases fit TRBD1. Germline CDR1 MNHEY, CDR2 SVGEGT. The CDR3 is 18 amino acids. J lost 6 bases, V lost 5 bases, and 16 bases had no gene match. CDR3: CASSQDYSGTGVLNEQFF. In nucleotides, the CDR3 is TGTGCCAGCAGTCAAGACTACTCCGGGACAGGGGTTCTCAATGAGCAGTTCTTC.

J is TRBJ2-6 and V is TRBV6-2 or TRBV6-3; 11 bases map to TRBD2. Trimming took 6 bases from V and 0 from J; bases not matched to a gene: 10. Looked up from germline, CDR1 is MNHEY and CDR2 is SVGEGT. The CDR3 spans 19 residues. The CDR3 region has the DNA TGTGCCAGCAGCCCCCCTCCGGGACTAGCGGACTCTGGGGCCAACGTCCTGACTTTC. Translated: CASSPPPGLADSGANVLTF.

This clonotype was seen many times. The rearrangement uses TRBV7-2 and TRBJ1-1; D unclear. CDR1 and CDR2 (germline): SGHTA, FQGNSA. The CDR3 runs to 13 residues. Trimming left V 7 bases short and J 4 bases short, with 13 bases between. In DNA, the CDR3 is TGTGCCAGCACCAGACACGAGGGCACTGAAGCTTTCTTT. Translated, it gives CASTRHEGTEAFF.